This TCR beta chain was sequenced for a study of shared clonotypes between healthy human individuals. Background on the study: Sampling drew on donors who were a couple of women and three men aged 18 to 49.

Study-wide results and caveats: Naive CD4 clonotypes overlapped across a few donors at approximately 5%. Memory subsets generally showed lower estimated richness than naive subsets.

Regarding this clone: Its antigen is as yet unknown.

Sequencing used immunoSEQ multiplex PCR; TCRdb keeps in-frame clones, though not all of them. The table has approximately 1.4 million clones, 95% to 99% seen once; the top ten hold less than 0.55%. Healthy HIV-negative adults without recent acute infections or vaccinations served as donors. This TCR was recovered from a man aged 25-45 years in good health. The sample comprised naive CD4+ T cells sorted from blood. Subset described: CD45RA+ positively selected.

This CDR3 is CASSFWTVANYGYTF. The CDR3 nucleotides are TGTGCCAGCAGCTTTTGGACAGTAGCTAACTATGGCTACACCTTC. The chain employs TRBV5-6 and TRBJ1-2; a possible D gene is TRBD1 (6 bases). Between the trimmed V and J ends, which lost 2 bases and 0 bases, there was a span of 11 bases. CDR3 length equals 15 residues. CDR1 SGHDT and CDR2 YYEEEE come from the germline V gene.